The T cell receptor (beta chain) described here comes from a study of blood T cell repertoires in COVID-19. The CDR3 length is 14 residues. The V end was cut by 6 bases, the J end by 0 bases, with 9 bases between. Per germline, CDR1 MNHEY and CDR2 SVGAGI. The table came from immunoSEQ multiplex PCR; TCRdb's copy has only in-frame clones and leaves some out. The sample lists nearly 250,000 clones, 85% seen once, with approximately 9.6% in the top ten. The genes are TRBV6-5 and TRBJ1-3; D is unclear. Sequenced material: PBMCs or T cells enriched from blood (not recorded which). The receptor was isolated from a woman aged 45 to 65 with acute COVID-19. CDR3 loop: CASSQASSGNTIYF. Written as DNA, the CDR3 is TGTGCCAGCAGCCAAGCGAGCTCTGGAAACACCATATATTTT.